One sample yielded the 5 T cell receptor beta chains listed below, sequenced in a study of shared clonotypes between healthy human individuals. The repertoire was sequenced with immunoSEQ multiplex PCR; TCRdb's copy has only in-frame clones and lacks some. The table shows about 1 million clones, with more than 60% occurring only once. The specimen sequenced was memory CD4+ T cells sorted from blood. Subset here: CD45RA-negative fraction. The receptor set was obtained from a man aged 18 to 29 in good health.

DNA for the CDR3: TGTGCCAGCAGGAGGAGGGGCGGGAAAAACACCGGGGAGCTGTTTTTT. It encodes CASRRRGGKNTGELFF. V and J are TRBV2 and TRBJ2-2, with D possibly being TRBD2 (6 bases). This CDR3 spans 16 amino acids. Germline V gene lookup returns CDR1 SNHLY and CDR2 FYNNEI. V lost 6 bases, J lost 2 bases, and 16 bases lay in between. The whole variable domain, remainder taken from reference TRBV2 and TRBJ2-2, is EPEVTQTPSHQVTQMGQEVILRCVPISNHLYFYWYRQILGQKVEFLVSFYNNEISEKSEIFDDQFSVERPDGSNFTLKIRSTKLEDSAMYFCASRRRGGKNTGELFFGEGSRLTVL.

This sequence joins TRBV7-9 and TRBJ2-5, with 7 bases matching TRBD2. The CDR3 consists of 17 residues. J was trimmed by 5 bases and V by 1 base; bases with no gene match: 13. Germline CDR1 SEHNR, CDR2 FQNEAQ (reference sequence). The CDR3 loop reads CASSLGSASGAGETQYF. The CDR3 DNA follows: TGTGCCAGCAGCTTAGGGTCGGCTAGCGGAGCCGGGGAGACCCAGTACTTC.

The chain joins TRBV4-3 to TRBJ2-1; 9 nucleotides line up with TRBD2. The junction had 8 bases not matched to a gene; V was cut back by 5 bases and J by 3 bases. Germline assignment: CDR1 LGHNA and CDR2 YSLEER. This CDR3 has 16 residues. CDR3 DNA: TGCGCCAGCAGCGCCGTTAGCGGGAGAGTCTACAATGAGCAGTTCTTC. Protein product: CASSAVSGRVYNEQFF.

Comment on this clone: A much larger clone sits a single nucleotide away, making a read error possible. The V call is TRBV30, the J call TRBJ1-3; D uncertain. The CDR3 has 13 amino acids. Germline assignment: CDR1 GTSNPN and CDR2 SVGIG (reference sequence). V was trimmed by 2 bases and J by 0 bases, leaving 5 bases between them. CDR3 coding DNA: TGTGCCTGGAGTCCCCACTCTGGAAACACCATATATTTT. Encoded protein: CAWSPHSGNTIYF.

In this sample, this clone turned up a few times. The V and J genes are TRBV13 and TRBJ2-4; 7 bases are a match to TRBD2. V gave up 8 bases and J gave up 0 bases; unmatched junction bases: 19. This CDR3 has 19 amino acids. The germline CDR1 and CDR2 sequences are PRHDT and FYEKMQ (reference sequence). The CDR3: CASSNSGVEPRLAKNIQYF. The DNA for the CDR3 is TGTGCCAGCTCAAACAGCGGGGTCGAGCCTAGACTAGCCAAAAACATTCAGTACTTC. The variable domain in full, completed from reference TRBV13 and TRBJ2-4, reads AAGVIQSPRHLIKEKRETATLKCYPIPRHDTVYWYQQGPGQDPQFLISFYEKMQSDKGSIPDRFSAQQFSDYHSELNMSSLELGDSALYFCASSNSGVEPRLAKNIQYFGAGTRLSVL.